The rows below give T cell receptor beta chains drawn from one sample of a study of shared clonotypes between healthy human individuals. The repertoire was sequenced with immunoSEQ multiplex PCR; TCRdb's copy has only in-frame clones and lacks some. The data hold 2 million to 3 million clones, with under 95% observed a single time. The sequenced sample was naive CD4+ T cells from PBMCs. The source of these receptors is a man aged 18 to 35 in good health. Some clones in this sample may be carry-over from other donors' samples. CDR3s include the opening cysteine and the closing phenylalanine or tryptophan.

CDR3 length: 15
V gene: TRBV5-1
J gene: TRBJ2-7
CDR3 protein: CASTESSGSTYEQYF

CDR3 length: 21
V gene: TRBV9
J gene: TRBJ2-1
CDR3 protein: CASSVATSGGNQPSSYNEQFF

CDR3 length: 14
V gene: TRBV5-6
J gene: .
CDR3 protein: CASSSGPISYEQYF

CDR3 length: 17
V gene: TRBV5-1
J gene: TRBJ2-1
CDR3 protein: CASSLRGATSGYNEQFF

CDR3 length: 17
V gene: TRBV4-1
J gene: TRBJ1-3
CDR3 protein: CASSQQGGHILGNTIYF

CDR3 length: 15
V gene: TRBV7-2
J gene: TRBJ1-1
CDR3 protein: CASSLVTNRNTEAFF

CDR3 length: 14
V gene: TRBV5-1
J gene: TRBJ1-1
CDR3 protein: CASSLEGGWTEAFF

CDR3 length: 15
V gene: TRBV29-1
J gene: TRBJ2-2
CDR3 protein: CSVEKRNTNTGELFF

CDR3 length: 15
V gene: TRBV27
J gene: TRBJ2-7
CDR3 protein: CATRFAAGPGYEQYF

CDR3 length: 15
V gene: TRBV11-2
J gene: TRBJ2-7
CDR3 protein: CASSLGQGFPYEQYF

CDR3 length: 13
V gene: TRBV2
J gene: TRBJ2-3
CDR3 protein: CASRGQGLYTQYF

CDR3 length: 14
V gene: TRBV28
J gene: TRBJ2-3
CDR3 protein: CASHRTDLLRPWNF

CDR3 length: 13
V gene: TRBV6-1
J gene: TRBJ2-7
CDR3 protein: CASLTGESYEQYF

CDR3 length: 16
V gene: TRBV11-2
J gene: TRBJ2-6
CDR3 protein: CASSFKGGSGANVLTF

CDR3 length: 16
V gene: TRBV28
J gene: TRBJ2-3
CDR3 protein: CASILGGSRITDTQYF

CDR3 length: 16
V gene: TRBV2
J gene: TRBJ2-5
CDR3 protein: CASSGLAGGPQETQYF

CDR3 length: 14
V gene: TRBV27
J gene: TRBJ2-1
CDR3 protein: CASSSWDYYNEQFF